A selection of T cell receptor beta chains follows, all from one sample in a study of glioma-infiltrating T cells. MiXCR was run by TCRdb on the multiplex PCR reads, yielding one entry per CDR3 protein. In the table there are some 90,000 distinct CDR3 sequences, 35% to 50% of which are singletons. Sample: glioma tissue, nonneoplastic brain tissue, or PBMCs (not recorded which). Source of these receptors: a human donor with low-grade glioma or glioblastoma, undergoing nonglioma brain surgery, or in good health (not recorded which). Both conserved end residues are part of each CDR3.

j_call	cdr3_length	v_call	cdr3_aa
TRBJ2-5	12	TRBV7-6	CASSLARETHYF
TRBJ2-7	16	TRBV13	CASSLKDSWDRGEQYF
TRBJ1-5	15	TRBV5-5	CASSSGQGMHQPQHF
TRBJ2-3	16	TRBV7-9	CASSPGDRGPRDTQYF
TRBJ2-1	17	TRBV19	CPGSPHVYRGGGDEQFF
TRBJ2-2	14	TRBV6-1	CASSEVEKTGELFF
TRBJ2-1	14	TRBV2	CASSRTSFYNEQFF
TRBJ2-5	15	TRBV7-2	CASSLALERRETQYF
TRBJ2-1	17	TRBV4-1	CDSSLEFGTSGTGEQFF
TRBJ1-1	17	TRBV3-1	CASSQDSGSGLGTEAFF
TRBJ2-1	17	TRBV28	CASRTTSGAPSYNEQFF
TRBJ2-3	14	TRBV29-1	CSVVTGTSTDTQYF
TRBJ2-7	15	TRBV7-9	CASNLTRDGTYEKYF
TRBJ2-4	13	TRBV7-9	CASSSTEENIQYF
TRBJ2-3	16	TRBV11-2	CASSLRGGGSTDTQYF
TRBJ2-1	16	TRBV7-8	CASSLDRSGVRNEQFF
TRBJ2-2	16	TRBV5-4	CASSPPGHTNTGELSF